These T cell receptor beta chains were read from a single sample in a study of T cell responses to AZD1222 COVID-19 vaccine. The table came from immunoSEQ multiplex PCR; TCRdb's copy has only in-frame clones and leaves some out. This sample carries some 120,000 clones, more than 70% of them seen once, and the ten largest clones take around 1.5%. Sample: peripheral blood, taken on day 0 of AZD1222 vaccination. The receptors were gathered from an adult in good health. CDR3s include the opening cysteine and the closing phenylalanine or tryptophan. D genes are given only for firm matches. The size field is filled for only some rows; it gives once, few, many or a size class.

V gene	clone size	D gene	J gene	CDR3 DNA	CDR3 protein
TRBV6-5	.	.	TRBJ2-7	TGTGCCAGCGGGTCACCGAGAATAGGCGTCTACGAGCAGTACTTC	CASGSPRIGVYEQYF
TRBV19	.	.	TRBJ1-2	TGTGCCAGTAGAACCCTCGTGGCGGGAATCTATGGCTACACCTTC	CASRTLVAGIYGYTF
TRBV24-1	.	TRBD1	TRBJ1-2	TGTGCCACCAGTGATCCAGGGGGCTCGAACTATGGCTACACCTTC	CATSDPGGSNYGYTF
TRBV28	.	.	TRBJ1-1	TGTGCCAGCTTTTTTCCGGGAGGTACTGAAGCTTTCTTT	CASFFPGGTEAFF
TRBV28	.	.	TRBJ2-2	TGTGCCAGCCGAAGGCTTTTCAGACAGAACTACTACGGGGAGCTGTTTTTT	CASRRLFRQNYYGELFF
TRBV28	.	.	TRBJ2-7	TGTGCCAGCAGCCCCTATCTTACCTACGAGCAGTACTTC	CASSPYLTYEQYF
TRBV10-1	.	.	TRBJ2-1	TGCGCCAGCAGTATCCAGCGGGACAGCTATGAGCAGTTCTTC	CASSIQRDSYEQFF
TRBV5-6	.	.	TRBJ2-4	TGTGCCAGCAGCTTGCCGACTCTCAAAAACATTCAGTACTTC	CASSLPTLKNIQYF
TRBV4-2	.	.	TRBJ2-2	TGTGCCAGCAGCCAAAACCGGTTTGGTAGCGGGAACACCGGGGAGCTGTTTTTT	CASSQNRFGSGNTGELFF
TRBV27	.	.	TRBJ1-1	TGTGCCAGCAGTTTAGTTGGGGGTACCACTGAAGCTTTCTTT	CASSLVGGTTEAFF
TRBV5-1	.	TRBD1	TRBJ1-6	TGCGCCAGCAGCGGGGGACAGGATAATTCACCCCTCCACTTT	CASSGGQDNSPLHF
TRBV6-4	.	.	TRBJ2-1	TGTGCCAGCAGTTTCGAGCACGGGAGCTCCTACAATGAGCAGTTCTTC	CASSFEHGSSYNEQFF
TRBV9	once	.	TRBJ1-4	TGTGCCAGCAGCGGGCCGGGTCCTGAGGAAAAACTGTTTTTT	CASSGPGPEEKLFF
TRBV10-3	.	TRBD1	TRBJ1-2	TGTGCCATCAGCAGTCTAGCGGACAGGGTTGACTCTGGCTACACCTTC	CAISSLADRVDSGYTF
TRBV7-3	.	TRBD2	TRBJ2-1	TGTGCCAGCAGCTTACAGGGACTAGCGGGGTACAATGAGCAGTTCTTC	CASSLQGLAGYNEQFF
TRBV7-9	.	.	TRBJ1-6	TGTGCCAGCAGCGGTCGCTCGGAGGGAGGGTTTTCGCCCCTCCACTTT	CASSGRSEGGFSPLHF
TRBV11-1	.	.	TRBJ2-3	TGTGCCAGCAGCTTATACCTCTCCACAGATACGCAGTATTTT	CASSLYLSTDTQYF
TRBV24-1	.	TRBD2	TRBJ2-3	TGTGCCACCAGTGATTCCAACCTTAGCGGGAGGTTGTGGGATACGCAGTATTTT	CATSDSNLSGRLWDTQYF
TRBV2	.	.	TRBJ1-2	TGTGCCAGCACCATATCTAGGGGGAGTTGGGGCTACACCTTC	CASTISRGSWGYTF
TRBV12-5	.	TRBD1	TRBJ2-7	TGTGCTAGTGGGTTAACAGGGGACGAGCAGTACTTC	CASGLTGDEQYF
TRBV6-5	.	TRBD1	TRBJ1-2	TGTGCCAGCAGGGGGACAGGGGGGGACTATGGCTACACCTTC	CASRGTGGDYGYTF
TRBV27	.	TRBD1	TRBJ2-7	TGTGCCAGCAGTTACCGAGGACAGGGGTCCTACGAGCAGTACTTC	CASSYRGQGSYEQYF
TRBV24-1	once	TRBD2	TRBJ2-2	TGTGCCACCAGTGACTTCGGACTAGCGGGAGTTTATACCGGGGAGCTGTTTTTT	CATSDFGLAGVYTGELFF
TRBV19	.	.	TRBJ1-1	TGTGCCAGTAGTATAGCTGCAGGGAGCACTGAAGCTTTCTTT	CASSIAAGSTEAFF
TRBV28	.	.	TRBJ2-6	TGTGCCAGCATAAGAGGGATCAGCTCTGGGGCCAACGTCCTGACTTTC	CASIRGISSGANVLTF
TRBV27	.	TRBD2	TRBJ2-1	TGTGCCAGCAGCCAACCAGGACTAGCGGGAGTCAATGAGCAGTTCTTC	CASSQPGLAGVNEQFF